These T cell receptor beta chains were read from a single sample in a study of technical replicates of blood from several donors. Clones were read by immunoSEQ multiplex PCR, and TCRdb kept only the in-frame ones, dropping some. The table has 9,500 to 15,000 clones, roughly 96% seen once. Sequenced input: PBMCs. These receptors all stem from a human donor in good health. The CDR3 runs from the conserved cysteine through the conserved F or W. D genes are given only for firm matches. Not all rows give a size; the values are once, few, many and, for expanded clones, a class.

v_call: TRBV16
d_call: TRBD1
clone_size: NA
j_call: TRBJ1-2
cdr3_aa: CASSQSRTGHGYTF
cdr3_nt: TGTGCCAGCAGCCAATCGAGGACAGGCCATGGCTACACCTTC

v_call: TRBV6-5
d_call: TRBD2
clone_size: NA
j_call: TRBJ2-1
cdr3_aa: CASSSGTSGYNEQFF
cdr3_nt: TGTGCCAGCAGCTCCGGGACTAGCGGGTACAATGAGCAGTTCTTC

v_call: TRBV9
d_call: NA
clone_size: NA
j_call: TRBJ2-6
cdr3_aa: CASSVDVATSGANVLTF
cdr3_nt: TGTGCCAGCAGCGTAGATGTCGCCACTTCTGGGGCCAACGTCCTGACTTTC

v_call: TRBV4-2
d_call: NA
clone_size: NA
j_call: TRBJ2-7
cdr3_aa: CASSQDPRDYEQYF
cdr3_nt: TGTGCCAGCAGCCAAGATCCTCGGGACTACGAGCAGTACTTC

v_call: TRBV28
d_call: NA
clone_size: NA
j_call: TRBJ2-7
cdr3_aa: CASRNTEFSYEQYF
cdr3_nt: TGTGCCAGCCGAAATACCGAGTTCTCCTACGAGCAGTACTTC

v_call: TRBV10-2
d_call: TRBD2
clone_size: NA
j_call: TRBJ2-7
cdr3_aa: CASSGRLAGGPYEQYF
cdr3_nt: TGCGCCAGCAGTGGAAGACTAGCGGGAGGGCCCTACGAGCAGTACTTC

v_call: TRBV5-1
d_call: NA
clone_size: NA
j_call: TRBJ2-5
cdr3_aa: CASSSQQGANFQETQYF
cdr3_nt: TGCGCCAGCAGCTCGCAACAGGGCGCAAACTTCCAAGAGACCCAGTACTTC

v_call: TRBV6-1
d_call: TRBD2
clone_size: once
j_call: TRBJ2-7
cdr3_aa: CATRSSGSHEQYF
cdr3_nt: TGTGCCACGCGGAGTAGCGGGAGCCACGAGCAGTACTTC

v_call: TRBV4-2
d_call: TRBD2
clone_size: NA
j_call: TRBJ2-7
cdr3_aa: CASSQEGGGAGGLYEQYF
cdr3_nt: TGTGCCAGCAGCCAAGAAGGGGGGGGAGCGGGAGGCCTCTACGAGCAGTACTTC

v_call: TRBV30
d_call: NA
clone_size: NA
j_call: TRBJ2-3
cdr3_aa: CAWKEGASTDTQYF
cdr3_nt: TGTGCCTGGAAGGAGGGAGCGAGCACAGATACGCAGTATTTT

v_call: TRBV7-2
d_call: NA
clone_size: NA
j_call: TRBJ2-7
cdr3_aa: CASSLSPTGQGEQYF
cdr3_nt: TGTGCCAGCAGCTTAAGTCCCACGGGTCAGGGCGAGCAGTACTTC

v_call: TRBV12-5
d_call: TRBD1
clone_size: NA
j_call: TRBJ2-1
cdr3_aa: CASGLGQANEQFF
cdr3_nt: TGTGCTAGTGGCCTAGGACAGGCCAATGAGCAGTTCTTC

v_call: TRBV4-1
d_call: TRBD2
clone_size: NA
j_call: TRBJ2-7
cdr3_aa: CASSPQELAGAHEQYF
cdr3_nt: TGCGCCAGCAGCCCCCAGGAGCTAGCGGGAGCCCACGAGCAGTACTTC

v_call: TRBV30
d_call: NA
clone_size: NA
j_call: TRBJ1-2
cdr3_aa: CAWSVTGYYGYTF
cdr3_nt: TGTGCCTGGAGTGTCACAGGGTACTATGGCTACACCTTC

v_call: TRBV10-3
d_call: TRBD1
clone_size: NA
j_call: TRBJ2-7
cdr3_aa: CAIRGSQGYFYEQYF
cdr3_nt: TGTGCCATCAGGGGTTCACAGGGGTATTTCTACGAGCAGTACTTC

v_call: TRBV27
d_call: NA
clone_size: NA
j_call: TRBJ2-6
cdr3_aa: CASSSDGGANVLTF
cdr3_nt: TGTGCCAGCAGTTCAGATGGTGGGGCCAACGTCCTGACTTTC

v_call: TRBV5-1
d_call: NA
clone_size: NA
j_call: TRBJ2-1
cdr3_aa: CASSLSGLTAGEQFF
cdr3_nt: TGCGCCAGCAGCTTGTCCGGACTAACGGCTGGTGAGCAGTTCTTC

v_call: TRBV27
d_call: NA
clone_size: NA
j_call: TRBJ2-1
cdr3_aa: CASSSSSFSSYNEQFF
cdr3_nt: TGTGCCAGCAGTTCATCTAGCTTCAGCTCCTACAATGAGCAGTTCTTC

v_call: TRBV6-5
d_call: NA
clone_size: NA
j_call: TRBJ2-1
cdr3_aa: CASSLSGFSYNEQFF
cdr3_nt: TGTGCCAGCAGCCTAAGCGGTTTCTCCTACAATGAGCAGTTCTTC

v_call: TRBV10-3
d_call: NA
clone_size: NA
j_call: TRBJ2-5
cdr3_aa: CAISSGGRETQYF
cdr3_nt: TGTGCCATCAGTTCGGGGGGCCGGGAGACCCAGTACTTC

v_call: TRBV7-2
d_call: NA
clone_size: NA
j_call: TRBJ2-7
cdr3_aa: CASSLGAGIAYEQYF
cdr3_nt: TGTGCCAGCAGCTTAGGGGCAGGGATAGCCTACGAGCAGTACTTC

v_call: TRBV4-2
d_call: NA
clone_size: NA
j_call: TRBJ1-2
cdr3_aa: CASSQVGGQLFDGYTF
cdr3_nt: TGTGCCAGCAGCCAAGTAGGCGGGCAGCTCTTCGATGGCTACACCTTC

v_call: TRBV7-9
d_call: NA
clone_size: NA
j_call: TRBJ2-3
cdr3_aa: CASSLALVQGKEDTQYF
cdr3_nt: TGTGCCAGCAGCTTAGCGCTGGTCCAGGGGAAGGAGGATACGCAGTATTTT

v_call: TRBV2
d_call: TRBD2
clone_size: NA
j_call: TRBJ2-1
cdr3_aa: CASRGTSGSISEQFF
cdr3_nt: TGTGCCAGCAGAGGGACTAGCGGGAGTATCAGTGAGCAGTTCTTC

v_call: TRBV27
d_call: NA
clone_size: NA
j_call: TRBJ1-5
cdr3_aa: CASSSRANAQPQHF
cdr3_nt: TGTGCCAGCAGTTCCAGGGCTAACGCTCAGCCCCAGCATTTT

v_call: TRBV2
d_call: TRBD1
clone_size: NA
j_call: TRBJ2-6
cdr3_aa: CASSDEIRDRGYGANVLTF
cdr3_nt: TGTGCCAGCAGTGATGAAATTCGGGACAGGGGCTATGGGGCCAACGTCCTGACTTTC

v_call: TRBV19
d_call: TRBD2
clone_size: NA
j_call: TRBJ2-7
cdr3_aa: CASSIELPGLAGRGEQYF
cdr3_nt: TGTGCCAGTAGTATTGAACTTCCGGGACTAGCGGGACGGGGCGAGCAGTACTTC

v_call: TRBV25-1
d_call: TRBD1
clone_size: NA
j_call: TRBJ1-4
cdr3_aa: CASSESRGLGEKLFF
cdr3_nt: TGTGCCAGCAGTGAAAGCAGGGGGTTGGGTGAAAAACTGTTTTTT

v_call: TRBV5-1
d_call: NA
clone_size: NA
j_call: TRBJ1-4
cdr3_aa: CASSLGYSNVGGEKLFF
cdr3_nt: TGCGCCAGCAGCTTAGGGTACAGCAACGTCGGGGGTGAAAAACTGTTTTTT

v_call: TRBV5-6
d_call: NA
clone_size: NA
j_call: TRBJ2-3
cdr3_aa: CASSLKASDTQYF
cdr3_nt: TGTGCCAGCAGCTTGAAAGCCTCCGATACGCAGTATTTT

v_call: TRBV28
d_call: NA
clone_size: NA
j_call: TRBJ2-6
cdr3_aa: CASSLFLLSGANVLTF
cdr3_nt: TGTGCCAGCAGTTTATTTCTCCTCTCTGGGGCCAACGTCCTGACTTTC

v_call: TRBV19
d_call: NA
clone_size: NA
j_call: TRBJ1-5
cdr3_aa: CASSGGVHSNQPQHF
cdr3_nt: TGTGCCAGTAGTGGGGGGGTCCATAGCAATCAGCCCCAGCATTTT

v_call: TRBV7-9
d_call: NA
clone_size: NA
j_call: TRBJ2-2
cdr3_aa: CASSLGQPTGELFF
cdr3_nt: TGTGCCAGCAGCCTGGGGCAGCCCACCGGGGAGCTGTTTTTT

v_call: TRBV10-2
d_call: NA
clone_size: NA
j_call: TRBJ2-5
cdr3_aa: CASRLAEQETQYF
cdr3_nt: TGCGCCAGCAGACTAGCTGAACAAGAGACCCAGTACTTC

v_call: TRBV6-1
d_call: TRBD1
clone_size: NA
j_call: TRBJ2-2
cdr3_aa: CASSEFGTANTGELFF
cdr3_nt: TGTGCCAGCAGTGAATTTGGGACAGCGAACACCGGGGAGCTGTTTTTT

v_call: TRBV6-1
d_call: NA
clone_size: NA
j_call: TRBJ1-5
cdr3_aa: CASSESTLGVIQPQHF
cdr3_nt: TGTGCCAGCAGTGAATCCACCCTAGGGGTAATTCAGCCCCAGCATTTT

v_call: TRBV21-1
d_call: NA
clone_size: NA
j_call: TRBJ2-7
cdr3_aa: CASSTKGAGGLGEQYF
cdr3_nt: TGTGCCAGCAGCACCAAGGGGGCTGGGGGTCTGGGGGAGCAGTACTTC

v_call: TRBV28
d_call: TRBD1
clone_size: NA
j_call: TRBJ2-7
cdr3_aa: CASSFPRGGLAYEQYF
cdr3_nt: TGTGCCAGCAGTTTCCCTAGAGGGGGCCTTGCCTACGAGCAGTACTTC

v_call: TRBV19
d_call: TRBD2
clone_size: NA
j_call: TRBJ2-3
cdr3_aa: CASSIRLAGVDTQYF
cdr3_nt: TGTGCCAGTAGTATCCGACTAGCGGGAGTCGATACGCAGTATTTT

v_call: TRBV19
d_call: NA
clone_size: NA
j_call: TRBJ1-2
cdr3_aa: CATQGYTNYGYTF
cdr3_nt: TGTGCCACCCAGGGGTATACTAACTATGGCTACACCTTC

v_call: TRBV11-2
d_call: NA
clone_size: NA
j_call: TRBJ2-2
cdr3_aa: CASSPRAGNTGELFF
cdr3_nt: TGTGCCAGCAGCCCTCGGGCGGGTAACACCGGGGAGCTGTTTTTT

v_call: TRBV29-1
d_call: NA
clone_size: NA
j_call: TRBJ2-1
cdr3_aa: CSVGPDEQFF
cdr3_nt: TGCAGCGTTGGGCCCGATGAGCAGTTCTTC